This T cell receptor (beta chain) appears in the sequencing data of a study of blood T cell repertoires in COVID-19. Original data processing: Amplified reference gene primers provided the basis for estimating nucleated cell counts. Produced via immunoSEQ multiplex PCR; TCRdb's table is partial and in-frame only. The V and J calls and the clone size are those of that table, but D and trimming were determined from the DNA. Of over 120,000 clones listed, about 86% are singletons. Germline V gene lookup returns CDR1 SGHKS and CDR2 YYEKEE (reference sequence). This CDR3 is built from 16 residues. J was trimmed by 5 bases and V by 4 bases; bases with no gene match: 10. This clone was detected only once.

The specimen sequenced was peripheral blood. The clonotype was recovered from a woman aged 80 or over with acute or convalescent COVID-19. The chain has TRBV5-5 and TRBJ1-1; 11 bases align to TRBD1. CDR3 DNA sequence: TGTGCCAGCAGCCCAATCGGACAGGGGGCGAAGACTGAAGCTTTCTTT. The encoded protein is CASSPIGQGAKTEAFF.